What follows are 8 T cell receptor beta chains derived from one specimen sequenced in a study of PD-1 blockade in classical Hodgkin lymphoma. The sample's time point: newly diagnosed, previously untreated cHL patient sample. Sequencing used immunoSEQ multiplex PCR; TCRdb keeps in-frame clones, though not all of them. The sample gives some 70,000 clones, roughly 93% of which show up once; approximately 2.5% is in the top ten. The sequenced sample was peripheral blood mononuclear cells (PBMCs). These receptors all come from a human donor with classical Hodgkin lymphoma.

This rearrangement joins TRBV7-9 to TRBJ2-2, with D maybe TRBD2 (8 bases). CDR3 length equals 19 residues. V lost 5 bases and J 0 bases, leaving 22 bases between the germline ends. Germline loops: CDR1 SEHNR, CDR2 FQNEAQ (reference sequence). The CDR3 is CASSPHVVAGQTNTGELFF. The DNA for the CDR3 is TGTGCCAGCAGCCCACATGTGGTAGCGGGACAGACGAACACCGGGGAGCTGTTTTTT.

The chain is built from TRBV19 and TRBJ2-2; TRBD1 matches 8 bases. The CDR3 runs 17 residues. V dropped 8 bases and J dropped 1; count of bases not matched to a gene: 12. Germline CDR1 reads LNHDA; CDR2 reads SQIVND (reference sequence). CDR3 bases: TGTGCCAGTCCCTTCCTGAAAGACAGGGGGAACACCGGGGAGCTGTTTTTT. Protein sequence: CASPFLKDRGNTGELFF.

This sequence joins TRBV4-1 and TRBJ1-1; D unresolved. The CDR3 sequence is 12 residues long. Germline V gene data show CDR1 as MGHRA and CDR2 as YSYEKL. V was shortened by 7 bases and J by 1 base, with 7 bases between the two germline ends. The CDR3 sequence: CASMEGNTEAFF. CDR3 nucleotides: TGCGCCAGCATGGAGGGGAACACTGAAGCTTTCTTT.

This sequence joins TRBV7-2 and TRBJ1-2; 10 positions agree with TRBD1. The CDR3 sequence is 13 residues long. V shed 5 bases and J 7 bases; nucleotides not matched to a gene: 4. Germline V gene data show CDR1 as SGHTA and CDR2 as FQGNSA. CDR3 coding DNA: TGTGCCAGCAGCCCAGGACAGGGGGGTGGCTACACCTTC. Residues: CASSPGQGGGYTF.

The V and J genes are TRBV28 and TRBJ1-5; a possible D gene is TRBD1 (5 bases). Germline V CDR1 and CDR2: MDHEN, SYDVKM. Trimming left V 5 bases short and J 5 bases short, with 19 bases between. The CDR3 covers 16 residues. CDR3 sequence: CASSLRQRRSHQPQHF. CDR3 coding DNA: TGTGCCAGCAGTCTCCGACAGCGCCGCTCACATCAGCCCCAGCATTTT.

The chain couples TRBV18 to TRBJ2-3, with a tentative D call TRBD2 (5 bases). The germline V and J ends were trimmed by 0 bases and 0 bases, with 10 bases remaining between them. Per germline, CDR1 KGHSH and CDR2 LQKENI. The CDR3 is 16 residues long. CDR3 DNA: TGTGCCAGCTCACCACCGGTGCGAGGGAGCACAGATACGCAGTATTTT. Translation gives CASSPPVRGSTDTQYF.

The rearrangement joins TRBV6-5 to TRBJ1-1; D remains unclear. The CDR3 extends over 14 amino acids. With 6 bases removed from V and 7 bases from J, the gap between germline ends came to 18 bases. Germline V gives CDR1 MNHEY, CDR2 SVGAGI. CDR3 sequence (DNA): TGTGCCAGCAGGCCGTACCCGTACGGAATTGAAGCTTTCTTT. Protein sequence: CASRPYPYGIEAFF.

The chain is built from TRBV7-8 and TRBJ2-6; D gene ambiguous. The CDR3 spans 15 residues. V was cut by 3 bases and J by 2 bases, with 8 bases left in between. In germline, CDR1 is SGHVS, CDR2 FQNEAQ. The CDR3: CASSFERPGANVLTF. The CDR3 nucleotides read TGTGCCAGCAGCTTCGAGCGACCTGGGGCCAACGTCCTGACTTTC. The full variable domain, completed using reference TRBV7-8 and TRBJ2-6, is GAGVSQSPRYKVAKRGQDVALRCDPISGHVSLFWYQQALGQGPEFLTYFQNEAQLDKSGLPSDRFFAERPEGSVSTLKIQRTQQEDSAVYLCASSFERPGANVLTFGAGSRLTVL.